This paragraph covers one T cell receptor (beta chain) sequence. Its antigen is unidentified. Assay used: immunoSEQ multiplex PCR; TCRdb lists only in-frame clones, some missing. The sample consists of around 140,000 clones, over 90% of them appearing once. The data stem from a study of T cell responses to AZD1222 COVID-19 vaccine. Study findings and constraints: Just a handful of people given AZD1222 tested seropositive at baseline. Most donors were white British and more were female, and clonal diversity was possibly underestimated.

V shed 6 bases and J 5 bases; nucleotides not matched to a gene: 12. CDR1 SGHTA and CDR2 FQGTGA come from the germline V gene. CDR3 length: 16 residues. The TCR comes from an adult in good health. This rearrangement joins TRBV7-3 to TRBJ2-5; 10 bases map to TRBD1. The source was peripheral blood, collected on day 0 of AZD1222 vaccination. The CDR3 DNA reads TGTGCCAGCAGTTTTTTAGGACAGGGGGGAGGTGAGACCCAGTACTTC. Protein: CASSFLGQGGGETQYF.